Each of the 19 T cell receptor beta chains below was sequenced from the same sample in a study of cytomegalovirus exposure and HLA in healthy donors. PCR involved 60 Vbeta and 13 Jbeta primers. Data came from immunoSEQ multiplex PCR; TCRdb stores just in-frame clones and leaves some out. The table records roughly 130,000 clones, roughly 82% of them present only once. Specimen: PBMCs. The receptors derive from a boy aged 5-17 years in good health and CMV-seronegative.

This clone has a single count. The J gene is TRBJ2-1, the V gene TRBV7-6; 10 bases map to TRBD2. This CDR3 contains 16 residues. The germline gives CDR1 SGHVS, CDR2 FNYEAQ. Trimming at V came to 6 bases and at J to 2 bases, leaving 7 bases not matched to a gene. The CDR3 region has the DNA TGTGCCAGCAGTCACCTAGCGGGAGAAACCTACAATGAGCAGTTCTTC. Translating it yields CASSHLAGETYNEQFF.

This sequence joins TRBV4-2 and TRBJ1-6; D uncertain. The CDR3 runs 13 residues. The germline V and J ends were trimmed by 0 bases and 8 bases, with 5 bases remaining between them. CDR1 and CDR2 (germline): LGHNA, YNFKEQ. In DNA, the CDR3 is TGTGCCAGCAGCCAAGAGGCCGATTCACCCCTCCACTTT. This codes for CASSQEADSPLHF.

With regard to this clone: Compared with germline, one end of the junction differs, possibly owing to a read error. J is TRBJ2-2 and V is TRBV25-1; TRBD2 aligns across 7 bases. Germline V gene lookup returns CDR1 MGHDK and CDR2 SYGVNS. The CDR3 totals 14 residues. The CDR3 nucleotides read TGTGCCGGCAGTGAAGGACTAGATACCGGGGAGCTGTTTTTT. Amino acid sequence: CAGSEGLDTGELFF. The full variable domain, its missing parts supplied by reference TRBV25-1 and TRBJ2-2, is EADIYQTPRYLVIGTGKKITLECSQTMGHDKMYWYQQDPGMELHLIHYSYGVNSTEKGDLSSESTVSRIRTEHFPLTLESARPSHTSQYLCAGSEGLDTGELFFGEGSRLTVL.

This chain uses TRBV7-9 with TRBJ1-1; no clear D. CDR3 length equals 11 residues. The ends were cut back, 3 bases at V and 4 bases at J, with 3 bases in the middle. CDR1 is SEHNR, CDR2 FQNEAQ, per germline (reference sequence). The CDR3 protein is CASSLATEAFF. The CDR3 DNA is TGTGCCAGCAGCTTGGCCACTGAAGCTTTCTTT.

In this sample, this clone turned up once. The chain combines TRBV5-1 with TRBJ2-1, with 8 bases aligning to TRBD2. The trim removed 0 bases at V and 6 bases at J, leaving 8 bases unmatched. Germline values: CDR1 SGHRS, CDR2 YFSETQ. This CDR3 comprises 16 residues. The chain's CDR3 is CASSLDYSGNTNEQFF. The CDR3 nucleotides are TGCGCCAGCAGCTTGGATTATAGCGGGAACACCAATGAGCAGTTCTTC.

The CDR3 DNA sequence: TGTGCCAGCAGTTACGACCCAGGGTACAATGAGCAGTTCTTC. This codes for CASSYDPGYNEQFF. This chain connects TRBV6-6 to TRBJ2-1; D possibly corresponds to TRBD1 (5 bases). There are 14 residues in the CDR3. Per the germline V gene, CDR1 is MNHNY and CDR2 is SVGAGI (reference sequence). Trimming cost V 2 bases and J 4 bases, with 9 bases left between them.

J is TRBJ1-2 and V is TRBV14, with D possibly TRBD1 on 5 matching bases. V gave up 4 bases and J gave up 4 bases, with 7 bases separating them. This CDR3 comprises 12 residues. From germline, CDR1 is SGHDN and CDR2 FVKESK. The CDR3 nucleotides are TGTGCCAGCAGCCTGGGGGGCTATGGCTACACCTTC. Translated, it gives CASSLGGYGYTF.

This clone was detected only once. The chain is built from TRBV30 and TRBJ1-2; D is unclear. V shed 5 bases and J shed 0 bases, with 16 bases lying between them. The germline V gene encodes CDR1 GTSNPN and CDR2 SVGIG (reference sequence). This CDR3 has 15 residues. CDR3 sequence: CAWAGSQTPNYGYTF. The CDR3 nucleotides read TGTGCCTGGGCTGGGAGCCAAACCCCTAACTATGGCTACACCTTC.

The J gene is TRBJ1-4, the V gene TRBV6-1; TRBD1 might be the D (6 bases). CDR1 is MNHNS and CDR2 is SASEGT in the germline V gene. The CDR3 consists of 14 residues. The V gene lost 8 bases and the J gene lost 6 bases, with 16 bases spanning the gap. DNA for the CDR3: TGTGCCAGCTCTCGGGGAGGGGGGCATGAAAAACTGTTTTTT. Amino acid sequence: CASSRGGGHEKLFF.

The V call is TRBV6-5, the J call TRBJ2-7, with TRBD1 matching 10 bases. Germline V gene sequence: CDR1 MNHEY, CDR2 SVGAGI. The CDR3 covers 13 residues. V shed 6 bases and J 4 bases; nucleotides not matched to a gene: 3. The CDR3 coding sequence is TGTGCCAGCAGCCGGGACAGGGGTTACGAGCAGTACTTC. Its protein product is CASSRDRGYEQYF.

This chain's CDR3 is CASSLGQGFSYEQYF. CDR3 DNA sequence: TGTGCCAGCAGCTTAGGACAGGGGTTTTCCTACGAGCAGTACTTC. The chain uses TRBV7-2 and TRBJ2-7; TRBD1 aligns across 8 bases. The J segment lost 1 base and the V segment lost 1 base, leaving 3 bases of the junction unmatched. Germline lookup yields CDR1 SGHTA and CDR2 FQGNSA. This CDR3 has 15 amino acids. The complete variable domain, with remaining parts taken from reference TRBV7-2 and TRBJ2-7, reads GAGVSQSPSNKVTEKGKDVELRCDPISGHTALYWYRQSLGQGLEFLIYFQGNSAPDKSGLPSDRFSAERTGGSVSTLTIQRTQQEDSAVYLCASSLGQGFSYEQYFGPGTRLTVT.

In its sample, this clone was seen a few times. The V and J genes are TRBV9 and TRBJ1-5; 8 bases are a match to TRBD1. The junction had 5 bases not matched to a gene; V was cut back by 2 bases and J by 4 bases. This CDR3 region has 15 residues. From germline, CDR1 is SGDLS and CDR2 YYNGEE. CDR3 loop: CASSVETGENQPQHF. DNA of the CDR3: TGTGCCAGCAGCGTTGAGACAGGGGAGAATCAGCCCCAGCATTTT.

The rearrangement uses TRBV5-4 and TRBJ2-4; 10 bases align to TRBD2. Trimming removed 0 bases from V and 2 bases from J; junction bases left unmatched: 8. Germline V gene data show CDR1 as SGHNT and CDR2 as YYREEE (reference sequence). This CDR3 region has 18 residues. The DNA of the CDR3 is TGTGCCAGCAGCTTGGAGGCTAGCGGGAGTTCTTCCAAAAACATTCAGTACTTC. Its protein is CASSLEASGSSSKNIQYF.

This clone was seen more than once but under ten times. This chain links TRBV6-4 with TRBJ1-1; perhaps TRBD1 as D (6 bases). Germline lookup yields CDR1 MRHNA and CDR2 SNTAGT. The CDR3 spans 14 residues. With 0 bases removed from V and 7 bases from J, the gap between germline ends came to 12 bases. CDR3 DNA sequence: TGTGCCAGCAGTGACTCAGGGGGTTCTGATGAAGCTTTCTTT. As protein: CASSDSGGSDEAFF.

This chain joins TRBV19 and TRBJ1-5; 9 bases are shared with TRBD1. There are 15 residues in the CDR3. J lost 4 bases, V lost 7 bases, and 8 bases had no gene match. The germline CDR1 and CDR2 sequences are LNHDA and SQIVND (reference sequence). The CDR3 spells CASTRTGAENQPQHF. The CDR3 coding sequence is TGTGCCAGTACCCGGACAGGGGCGGAAAATCAGCCCCAGCATTTT.

The chain is built from TRBV29-1 and TRBJ2-1; 14 nucleotides line up with TRBD2. The length of the CDR3 is 15 residues. The junction had 5 bases not matched to a gene; V was cut back by 6 bases and J by 4 bases. Germline assignment: CDR1 SQVTM and CDR2 ANQGSEA. The DNA of the CDR3 is TGCAGCGTAAGACTAGCGGGAGGGGGTTACAATGAGCAGTTCTTC. Protein sequence: CSVRLAGGGYNEQFF.

The gene calls are TRBV7-8 and TRBJ1-3; D unresolved. Deletions cut 0 bases from V and 0 bases from J, with 3 bases between. This CDR3 is built from 14 residues. CDR1 is SGHVS, CDR2 FQNEAQ, per germline. This chain's CDR3 is CASSLAGSGNTIYF. CDR3 sequence (DNA): TGTGCCAGCAGCTTAGCCGGCTCTGGAAACACCATATATTTT.

The rearrangement links TRBV19 to TRBJ1-1; 7 nucleotides agree with TRBD1. The junction had 14 bases not matched to a gene; V was cut back by 1 base and J by 6 bases. From germline, CDR1 is LNHDA and CDR2 SQIVND (reference sequence). The CDR3 extends over 17 amino acids. Written as DNA, the CDR3 is TGTGCCAGTAGTATAGCCCCCGCCTTTGACAGGGATGCTGAAGCTTTCTTT. Translated: CASSIAPAFDRDAEAFF.

This sequence joins TRBV27 and TRBJ2-1; D possibly corresponds to TRBD1 (5 bases). V lost 3 bases and J 6 bases, leaving 12 bases between the germline ends. This CDR3 has 14 residues. In germline, CDR1 is MNHEY, CDR2 SMNVEV (reference sequence). The CDR3 reads CASSFRGWGNEQFF. Written as DNA, the CDR3 is TGTGCCAGCAGTTTTAGGGGATGGGGCAATGAGCAGTTCTTC.